These 26 T cell receptor beta chains were all obtained from the same sample, sequenced in a study of blood T cell repertoires in COVID-19. Sequencing used immunoSEQ multiplex PCR; TCRdb keeps in-frame clones, though not all of them. Counted here are some 21,000 clones, roughly 90% occurring once; the ten biggest clones make up roughly an eighth. The sample comprised peripheral blood. Every receptor here comes from an elderly woman with active or convalescent COVID-19.

The rearrangement joins TRBV5-4 to TRBJ1-3, with D perhaps TRBD1 (5 bases). Looked up from germline, CDR1 is SGHNT and CDR2 is YYREEE (reference sequence). V was trimmed by 4 bases and J by 4 bases, leaving 12 bases between them. CDR3 size: 14 residues. The CDR3 region has the DNA TGTGCCAGCAGCCCAGACAGATCAGGAAACACCATATATTTT. Translation: CASSPDRSGNTIYF.

In regard to this clone: One junction end disagrees with the germline gene, perhaps due to a read error. The chain couples TRBV18 to TRBJ1-5; 8 bases are a match to TRBD1. The CDR3 is 15 residues long. Looked up from germline, CDR1 is KGHSH and CDR2 is LQKENI. CDR3 in amino acids: CASSPQGDSNQPQHF. The CDR3 DNA follows: TGTGCCAGCTCGCCACAGGGGGATAGCAATCAGCCCCAGCATTTT. The variable domain in full, completed from reference TRBV18 and TRBJ1-5, reads NAGVMQNPRHLVRRRGQEARLRCSPMKGHSHVYWYRQLPEEGLKFMVYLQKENIIDESGMPKERFSAEFPKEGPSILRIQQVVRGDSAAYFCASSPQGDSNQPQHFGDGTRLSIL.

This chain uses TRBV10-3 with TRBJ2-3, with 14 bases identical to TRBD2. This CDR3 contains 17 residues. Germline CDR1 ENHRY, CDR2 SYGVKD. The V gene end was trimmed by 7 bases and the J gene end by 3 bases; junction bases not matched to a gene: 9. CDR3 DNA: TGTGCCATCAACGGAGGGACTAGCGGGAGCGGGACAGATACGCAGTATTTT. Translating gives CAINGGTSGSGTDTQYF.

The CDR3 here is CASSPQGRETQYF. The DNA for the CDR3 is TGTGCCAGCTCACCACAGGGGCGGGAGACCCAGTACTTC. J is TRBJ2-5 and V is TRBV18; possibly TRBD1 for D (5 bases). Germline V lookup: CDR1 KGHSH, CDR2 LQKENI. The CDR3 loop spans 13 amino acids. The V gene lost 1 base and the J gene lost 5 bases, with 8 bases spanning the gap.

The V gene is TRBV6-5, the J gene TRBJ1-1, with D possibly matching TRBD1 (6 bases). V lost 6 bases, J lost 1 base, and 9 bases lay in between. Germline CDR1 reads MNHEY; CDR2 reads SVGAGI. The CDR3 has 13 amino acids. CDR3 sequence (DNA): TGTGCCAGCAGACCGACAGGGAACACTGAAGCTTTCTTT. Encoded protein: CASRPTGNTEAFF.

The chain employs TRBV4-3 and TRBJ2-1, with 8 bases matching TRBD1. The CDR3 extends over 14 amino acids. The trim removed 3 bases at V and 5 bases at J, leaving 3 bases unmatched. Germline V gives CDR1 LGHNA, CDR2 YSLEER. CDR3 amino acids: CASSQTGANNEQFF. The CDR3 nucleotides are TGCGCCAGCAGCCAGACAGGGGCGAACAATGAGCAGTTCTTC.

This chain joins TRBV5-1 and TRBJ2-1; no firm D call. This CDR3 contains 13 residues. Trimming stripped 2 bases from V and 3 bases from J, with 6 bases between. CDR1 is SGHRS and CDR2 is YFSETQ in the germline V gene. As DNA, the CDR3 is TGCGCCAGCAGCTTTTCAGACTACAATGAGCAGTTCTTC. Translating it yields CASSFSDYNEQFF. The whole variable domain, filled in from reference TRBV5-1 and TRBJ2-1, reads KAGVTQTPRYLIKTRGQQVTLSCSPISGHRSVSWYQQTPGQGLQFLFEYFSETQRNKGNFPGRFSGRQFSNSRSEMNVSTLELGDSALYLCASSFSDYNEQFFGPGTRLTVL.

This sequence joins TRBV7-9 and TRBJ1-4; TRBD1 aligns across 9 bases. Germline loops: CDR1 SEHNR, CDR2 FQNEAQ (reference sequence). This CDR3 has 14 amino acids. Trimming removed 5 bases from V and 8 bases from J; junction bases left unmatched: 6. CDR3 bases: TGTGCCAGCAGCCTTGGGACAGGGAGCGAAAAACTGTTTTTT. Encoded protein: CASSLGTGSEKLFF.

The rearrangement uses TRBV25-1 and TRBJ1-1; D not certain. The V and J ends lost 1 base and 8 bases respectively, with 11 bases between them. The CDR3 contains 13 residues. Germline CDR1 reads MGHDK; CDR2 reads SYGVNS. The CDR3 sequence: CASSESETSEAFF. The DNA of the CDR3 is TGTGCCAGCAGTGAATCGGAGACTTCGGAAGCTTTCTTT.

The V gene is TRBV11-2, the J gene TRBJ2-7, with D maybe TRBD2 (5 bases). The CDR3 runs 17 residues. From germline, CDR1 is SGHAT and CDR2 FQNNGV. Trimming removed 5 bases at V and 0 bases at J, with 20 bases between. CDR3 residues: CASSLLGFWEISYEQYF. CDR3 nucleotide sequence: TGTGCCAGCAGCCTCTTAGGATTTTGGGAGATCTCCTACGAGCAGTACTTC.

This clone was picked up a small number of times. The gene calls are TRBV3-1 (or the pseudogene TRBV3-2) and TRBJ2-2, with TRBD1 matching over 8 bases. The CDR3 has 15 residues. V lost 3 bases and J lost 6; bases outside the gene matches: 6. Germline CDR1 reads LGHDT; CDR2 reads YNNKEL (reference sequence). In DNA form, the CDR3 reads TGTGCCAGCAGCCAGGGCAGGGGGCAATCCGGGGAGCTGTTTTTT. Amino acid sequence: CASSQGRGQSGELFF.

The V call is TRBV29-1, the J call TRBJ2-5; D might be TRBD1 (6 bases). Trimming removed 1 base at V and 0 bases at J, with 12 bases between. Germline CDR1 SQVTM, CDR2 ANQGSEA. The CDR3 spans 15 residues. CDR3 sequence (DNA): TGCAGCGTTGAAGGGGCAAGGGGGTACCAAGAGACCCAGTACTTC. This sequence encodes CSVEGARGYQETQYF.

The chain is built from TRBV11-2 and TRBJ2-3; TRBD2 might be the D (5 bases). Trimming removed 4 bases from V and 6 bases from J, with 17 bases in between. CDR1 is SGHAT, CDR2 FQNNGV, per germline. The CDR3 is made up of 15 amino acids. The CDR3 sequence: CASSSQTAGGDTQYF. In DNA form, the CDR3 reads TGTGCCAGCAGCTCACAGACGGCCGGCGGGGATACGCAGTATTTT.

The V gene is TRBV6-6, the J gene TRBJ2-6, with D perhaps matching TRBD1 (5 bases). V was cut by 4 bases and J by 1 base, with 5 bases left in between. The CDR3 is 14 residues long. Germline CDR1 and CDR2: MNHNY and SVGAGI (reference sequence). The CDR3 spells CASSSGSGANVLTF. In nucleotides, the CDR3 is TGTGCCAGCAGTTCAGGGTCTGGGGCCAACGTCCTGACTTTC.

The gene calls are TRBV2 and TRBJ1-4; 10 bases agree with TRBD1. The germline V gene encodes CDR1 SNHLY and CDR2 FYNNEI. This CDR3 is 15 amino acids long. V lost 8 bases to trimming and J lost 0 bases; unmatched junction nucleotides: 3. The CDR3 protein is CASGGQGATNEKLFF. The DNA for the CDR3 is TGTGCCAGCGGAGGACAGGGGGCAACTAATGAAAAACTGTTTTTT.

This rearrangement joins TRBV9 to TRBJ1-3; possibly TRBD1 for D (6 bases). Germline V gene data show CDR1 as SGDLS and CDR2 as YYNGEE. CDR3 length: 16 amino acids. Trimming removed 0 bases at V and 2 bases at J, with 12 bases between. In DNA, the CDR3 is TGTGCCAGCAGCGTAGAAGGGGGAAGGCCTGGAAACACCATATATTTT. It translates to CASSVEGGRPGNTIYF.

This chain uses TRBV7-3 with TRBJ2-2; 9 nucleotides line up with TRBD2. The CDR3 consists of 14 residues. The V gene end was trimmed by 5 bases and the J gene end by 7 bases; junction bases not matched to a gene: 5. The V gene's germline CDR1 is SGHTA and CDR2 FQGTGA. The chain's CDR3 is CASSVSGGNGELFF. The CDR3 DNA is TGTGCCAGCAGCGTTAGCGGGGGAAACGGGGAGCTGTTTTTT. The variable domain in full, completed from reference TRBV7-3 and TRBJ2-2, reads GAGVSQTPSNKVTEKGKYVELRCDPISGHTALYWYRQSLGQGPEFLIYFQGTGAADDSGLPNDRFFAVRPEGSVSTLKIQRTERGDSAVYLCASSVSGGNGELFFGEGSRLTVL.

This chain links TRBV4-1 with TRBJ2-7, with 9 bases lining up with TRBD2. The germline gives CDR1 MGHRA, CDR2 YSYEKL. The CDR3 is 16 amino acids. Unmatched junction bases numbered 12, after V lost 4 bases and J lost 5 bases. The CDR3 sequence is CASSPPVGTSFHEQYF. The DNA for the CDR3 is TGCGCCAGCAGCCCCCCAGTTGGGACTAGCTTCCACGAGCAGTACTTC.

V and J are TRBV4-3 and TRBJ2-5; D possibly corresponds to TRBD1 (6 bases). The CDR3 totals 13 residues. Per the germline V gene, CDR1 is LGHNA and CDR2 is YSLEER. Trimming shortened V by 4 bases and J by 2 bases, and 8 bases separated the two germline ends. Here the CDR3 reads CASSLGQQETQYF. Here the CDR3 DNA reads TGCGCCAGCAGCCTTGGACAGCAAGAGACCCAGTACTTC.

V is TRBV15 and J is TRBJ2-3, with 7 bases aligning to TRBD2. Germline V gene data show CDR1 as LNHNV and CDR2 as YYDKDF (reference sequence). This CDR3 contains 16 residues. The junction had 8 bases not matched to a gene; V was cut back by 1 base and J by 4 bases. CDR3 nucleotides: TGTGCCACCAGCAGAGTTCGCGGGAGTATCGCAGATACGCAGTATTTT. Protein sequence: CATSRVRGSIADTQYF.

This chain joins TRBV2 and TRBJ1-5, with a weak D call TRBD1 (6 bases). This CDR3 region has 14 residues. Germline loops: CDR1 SNHLY, CDR2 FYNNEI. With 9 bases removed from V and 2 bases from J, the gap between germline ends came to 14 bases. In nucleotides, the CDR3 is TGTGCCAGTCAGGGGAATCGCGGCAATCAGCCCCAGCATTTT. Amino acids: CASQGNRGNQPQHF.

V gene TRBV2 combines with J gene TRBJ2-6; no firm D call. This CDR3 contains 15 residues. V was pared by 1 base and J by 2 bases, with 6 bases between. Germline V gene lookup returns CDR1 SNHLY and CDR2 FYNNEI. CDR3 residues: CASSEGGAGANVLTF. For the CDR3, the DNA is TGTGCCAGCAGTGAAGGCGGAGCTGGGGCCAACGTCCTGACTTTC.

The chain couples TRBV5-1 to TRBJ2-7; 7 bases map to TRBD1. V lost 0 bases and J lost 3; bases outside the gene matches: 3. The CDR3 length is 14 residues. From germline, CDR1 is SGHRS and CDR2 YFSETQ. The CDR3 loop reads CASSLVRTGYEQYF. CDR3 nucleotide sequence: TGCGCCAGCAGCTTGGTACGGACAGGCTACGAGCAGTACTTC.

The chain combines TRBV3-1 (or the pseudogene TRBV3-2) with TRBJ2-3; 16 bases are shared with TRBD2. The CDR3 spans 18 residues. V gave up 4 bases and J gave up 4 bases; unmatched junction bases: 8. Germline CDR1 reads LGHDT; CDR2 reads YNNKEL (reference sequence). This CDR3 is CASSLPGLAGGRPDTQYF. CDR3 DNA: TGTGCCAGCAGCCTACCGGGACTAGCGGGGGGGCGACCAGATACGCAGTATTTT.

V gene TRBV7-2 combines with J gene TRBJ1-2; D perhaps matches TRBD1 (5 bases). V gave up 5 bases and J gave up 2 bases, with 15 bases separating them. Germline assignment: CDR1 SGHTA and CDR2 FQGNSA. This CDR3 spans 15 amino acids. The CDR3 region has the DNA TGTGCCAGCAGCCCGGACCGGACAAGGAACTATGGCTACACCTTC. Residues: CASSPDRTRNYGYTF.

This clone was recorded once. The rearrangement links TRBV18 to TRBJ1-5; maybe TRBD1 (5 bases). Germline V CDR1 and CDR2: KGHSH, LQKENI. V dropped 1 base and J dropped 5 bases, with 18 bases sitting between them. The CDR3 sequence is 17 residues long. CDR3 nucleotide sequence: TGTGCCAGCTCACCACGACGATCACAGGAAACCCATCAGCCCCAGCATTTT. Amino acids: CASSPRRSQETHQPQHF.